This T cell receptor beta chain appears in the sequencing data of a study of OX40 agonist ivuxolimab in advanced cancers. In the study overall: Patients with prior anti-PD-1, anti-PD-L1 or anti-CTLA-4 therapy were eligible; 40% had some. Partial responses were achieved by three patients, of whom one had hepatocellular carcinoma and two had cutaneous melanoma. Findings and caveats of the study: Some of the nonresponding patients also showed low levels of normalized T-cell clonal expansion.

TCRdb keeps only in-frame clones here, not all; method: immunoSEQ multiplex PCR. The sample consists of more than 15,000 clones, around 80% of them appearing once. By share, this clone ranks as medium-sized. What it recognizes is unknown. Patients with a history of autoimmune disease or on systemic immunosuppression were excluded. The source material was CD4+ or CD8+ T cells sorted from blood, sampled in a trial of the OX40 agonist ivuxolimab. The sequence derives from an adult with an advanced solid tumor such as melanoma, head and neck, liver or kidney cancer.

CDR3 bases: TGTGCCATCAGTTCTCCCGTGGACACTAGCTCTGGAAACACCATATATTTT. Translating it yields CAISSPVDTSSGNTIYF. This chain connects TRBV10-3 to TRBJ1-3; a possible D gene is TRBD1 (5 bases). From germline, CDR1 is ENHRY and CDR2 SYGVKD. V lost 5 bases and J lost 0, with 17 bases in between. The CDR3 runs to 17 residues.